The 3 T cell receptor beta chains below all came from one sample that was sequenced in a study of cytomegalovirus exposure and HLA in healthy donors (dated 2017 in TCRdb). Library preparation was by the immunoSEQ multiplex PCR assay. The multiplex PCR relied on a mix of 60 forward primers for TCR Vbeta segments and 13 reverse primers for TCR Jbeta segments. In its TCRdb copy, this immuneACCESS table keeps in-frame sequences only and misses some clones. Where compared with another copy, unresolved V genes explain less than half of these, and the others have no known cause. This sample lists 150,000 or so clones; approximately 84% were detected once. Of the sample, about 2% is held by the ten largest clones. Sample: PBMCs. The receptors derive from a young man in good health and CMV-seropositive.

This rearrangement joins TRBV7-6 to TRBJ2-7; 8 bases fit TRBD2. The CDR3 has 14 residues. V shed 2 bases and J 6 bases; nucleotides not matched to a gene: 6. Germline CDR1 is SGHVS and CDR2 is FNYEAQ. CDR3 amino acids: CASSLTTGGVEQYF. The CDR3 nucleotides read TGTGCCAGCAGCTTAACCACCGGGGGGGTCGAGCAGTACTTC.

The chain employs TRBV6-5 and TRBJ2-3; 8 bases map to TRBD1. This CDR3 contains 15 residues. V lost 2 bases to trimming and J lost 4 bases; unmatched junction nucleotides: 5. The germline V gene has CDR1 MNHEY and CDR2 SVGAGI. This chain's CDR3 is CASSYRRGRADTQYF. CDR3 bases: TGTGCCAGCAGTTACCGCAGGGGGCGCGCAGATACGCAGTATTTT.

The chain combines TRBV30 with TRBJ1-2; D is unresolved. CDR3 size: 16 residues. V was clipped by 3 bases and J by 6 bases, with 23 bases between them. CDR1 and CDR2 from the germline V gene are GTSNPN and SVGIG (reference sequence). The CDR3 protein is CAWSNPQRLLGDGYTF. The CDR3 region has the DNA TGTGCCTGGAGCAACCCTCAACGTCTGCTGGGAGATGGCTACACCTTC.